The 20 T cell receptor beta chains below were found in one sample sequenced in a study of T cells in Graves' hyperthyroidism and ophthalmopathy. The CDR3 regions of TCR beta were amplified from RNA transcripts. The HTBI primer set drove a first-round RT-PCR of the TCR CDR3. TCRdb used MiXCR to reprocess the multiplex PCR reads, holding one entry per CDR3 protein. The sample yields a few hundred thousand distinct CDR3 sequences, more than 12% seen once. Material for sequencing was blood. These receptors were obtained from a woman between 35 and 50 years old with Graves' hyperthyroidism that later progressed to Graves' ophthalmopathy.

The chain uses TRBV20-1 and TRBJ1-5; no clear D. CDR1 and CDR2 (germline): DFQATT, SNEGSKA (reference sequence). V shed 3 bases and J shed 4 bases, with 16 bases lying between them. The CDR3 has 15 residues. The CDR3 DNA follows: TGCAGTGCTAGGAACGCGTTTATGTCAAATCAGCCCCAGCATTTT. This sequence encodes CSARNAFMSNQPQHF.

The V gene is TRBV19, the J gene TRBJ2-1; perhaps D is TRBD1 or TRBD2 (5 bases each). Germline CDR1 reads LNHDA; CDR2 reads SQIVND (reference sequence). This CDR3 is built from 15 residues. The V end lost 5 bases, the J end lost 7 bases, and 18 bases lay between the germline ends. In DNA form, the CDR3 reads TGTGCCAGTAGTGCCGAGAGGGCAGGGTGGAATGAGCAGTTCTTC. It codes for CASSAERAGWNEQFF.

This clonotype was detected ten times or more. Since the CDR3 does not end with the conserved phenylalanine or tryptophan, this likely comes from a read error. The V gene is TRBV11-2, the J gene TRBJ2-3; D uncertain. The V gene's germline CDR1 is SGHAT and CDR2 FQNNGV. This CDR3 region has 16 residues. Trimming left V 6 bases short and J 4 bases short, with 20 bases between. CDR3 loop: CASSSYRELHPDTQYS. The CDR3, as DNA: TGTGCCAGCAGTTCTTATCGAGAACTCCACCCAGATACGCAGTATTCT.

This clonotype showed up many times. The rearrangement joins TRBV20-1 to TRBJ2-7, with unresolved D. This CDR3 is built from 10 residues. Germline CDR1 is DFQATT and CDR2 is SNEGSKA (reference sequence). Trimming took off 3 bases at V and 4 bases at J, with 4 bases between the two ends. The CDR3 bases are TGCAGTGCTAGTGGGTACGAGCAGTACTTC. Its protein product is CSASGYEQYF.

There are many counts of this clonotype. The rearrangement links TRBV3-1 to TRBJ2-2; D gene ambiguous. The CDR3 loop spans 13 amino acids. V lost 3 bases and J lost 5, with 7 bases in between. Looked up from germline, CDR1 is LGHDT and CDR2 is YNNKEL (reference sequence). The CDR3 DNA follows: TGTGCCAGCAGCCAGGTTACGACCGGGGAGCTGTTTTTT. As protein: CASSQVTTGELFF.

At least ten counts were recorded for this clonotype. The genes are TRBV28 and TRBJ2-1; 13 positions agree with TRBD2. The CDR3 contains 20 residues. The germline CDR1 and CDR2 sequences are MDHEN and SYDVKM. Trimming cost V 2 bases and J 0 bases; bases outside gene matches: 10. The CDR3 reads CASSLTPLLAGGRSYNEQFF. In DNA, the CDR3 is TGTGCCAGCAGTTTAACCCCTTTACTAGCGGGAGGGCGCTCCTACAATGAGCAGTTCTTC.

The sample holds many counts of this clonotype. The CDR3 nucleotides are TGTGCCAGCAGTGCCCTGGACAGGGACACCGGGGAGCTGTTTTTT. It encodes CASSALDRDTGELFF. The chain links TRBV28 to TRBJ2-2; 8 bases map to TRBD1. Trimming cost V 5 bases and J 3 bases; bases outside gene matches: 5. The length of the CDR3 is 15 residues. The germline gives CDR1 MDHEN, CDR2 SYDVKM.

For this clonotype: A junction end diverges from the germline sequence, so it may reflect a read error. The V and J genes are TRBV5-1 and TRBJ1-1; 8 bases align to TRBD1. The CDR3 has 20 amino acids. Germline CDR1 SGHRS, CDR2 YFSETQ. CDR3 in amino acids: CASSLNGQGSLQFMNNEAFF. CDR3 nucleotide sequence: TGCGCCAGCAGCTTAAACGGACAGGGATCGTTACAATTTATGAACAATGAAGCTTTCTTT.

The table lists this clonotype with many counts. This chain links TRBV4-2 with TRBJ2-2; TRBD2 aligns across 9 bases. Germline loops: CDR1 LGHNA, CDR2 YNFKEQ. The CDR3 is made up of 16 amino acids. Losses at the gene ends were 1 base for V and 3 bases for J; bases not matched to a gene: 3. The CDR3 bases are TGTGCCAGCAGCCAAGTTTTAGCGGGAGACACCGGGGAGCTGTTTTTT. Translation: CASSQVLAGDTGELFF.

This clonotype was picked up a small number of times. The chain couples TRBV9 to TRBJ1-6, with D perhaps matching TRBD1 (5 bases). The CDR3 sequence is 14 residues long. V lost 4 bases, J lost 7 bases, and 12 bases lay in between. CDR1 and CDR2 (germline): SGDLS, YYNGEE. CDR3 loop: CASSPKTANSPLHF. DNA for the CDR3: TGTGCCAGCAGCCCTAAGACAGCGAATTCACCCCTCCACTTT.

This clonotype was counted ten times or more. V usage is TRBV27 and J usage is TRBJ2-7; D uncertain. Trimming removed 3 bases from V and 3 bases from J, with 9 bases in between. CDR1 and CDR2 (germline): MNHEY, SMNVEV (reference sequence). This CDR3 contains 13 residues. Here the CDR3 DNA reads TGTGCCAGCAGTTTTTCGTACAACTACGAGCAGTACTTC. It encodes CASSFSYNYEQYF.

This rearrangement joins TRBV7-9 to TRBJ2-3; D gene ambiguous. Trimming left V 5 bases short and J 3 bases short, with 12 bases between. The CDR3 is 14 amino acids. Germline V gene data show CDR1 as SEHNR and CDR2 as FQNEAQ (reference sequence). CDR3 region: CASSPPDGTDTQYF. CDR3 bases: TGTGCCAGCAGCCCCCCAGATGGGACAGATACGCAGTATTTT. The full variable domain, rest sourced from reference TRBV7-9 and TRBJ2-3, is DTGVSQNPRHKITKRGQNVTFRCDPISEHNRLYWYRQTLGQGPEFLTYFQNEAQLEKSRLLSDRFSAERPKGSFSTLEIQRTEQGDSAMYLCASSPPDGTDTQYFGPGTRLTVL.

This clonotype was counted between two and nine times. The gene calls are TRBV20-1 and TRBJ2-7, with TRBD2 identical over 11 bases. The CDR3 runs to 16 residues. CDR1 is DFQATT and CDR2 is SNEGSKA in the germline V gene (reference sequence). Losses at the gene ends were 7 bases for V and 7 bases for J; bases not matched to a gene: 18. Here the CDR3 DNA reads TGCAGTGTTCGAGCGCTGCTAGCGGGAGGACGATGGGAGCAGTACTTC. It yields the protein CSVRALLAGGRWEQYF.

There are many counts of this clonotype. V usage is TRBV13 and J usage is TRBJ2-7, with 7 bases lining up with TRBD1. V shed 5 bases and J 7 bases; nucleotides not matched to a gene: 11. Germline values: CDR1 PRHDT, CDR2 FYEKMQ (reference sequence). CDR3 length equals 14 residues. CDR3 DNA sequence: TGTGCCAGCAGCGCCACAGGGGTATCTGAGGAGCAGTACTTC. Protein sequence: CASSATGVSEEQYF.

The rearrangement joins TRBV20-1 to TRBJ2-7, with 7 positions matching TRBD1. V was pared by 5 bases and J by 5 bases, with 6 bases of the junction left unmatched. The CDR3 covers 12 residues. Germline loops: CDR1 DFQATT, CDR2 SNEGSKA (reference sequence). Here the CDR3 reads CSASVQGNEQYF. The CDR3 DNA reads TGCAGTGCTTCGGTACAGGGGAACGAGCAGTACTTC.

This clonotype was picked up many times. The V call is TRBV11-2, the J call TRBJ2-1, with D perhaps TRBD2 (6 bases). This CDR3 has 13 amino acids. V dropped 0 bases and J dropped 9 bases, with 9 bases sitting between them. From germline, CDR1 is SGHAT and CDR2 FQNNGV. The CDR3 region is CASSLEIGSEQFF. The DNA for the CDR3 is TGTGCCAGCAGCTTAGAAATCGGGAGTGAGCAGTTCTTC.

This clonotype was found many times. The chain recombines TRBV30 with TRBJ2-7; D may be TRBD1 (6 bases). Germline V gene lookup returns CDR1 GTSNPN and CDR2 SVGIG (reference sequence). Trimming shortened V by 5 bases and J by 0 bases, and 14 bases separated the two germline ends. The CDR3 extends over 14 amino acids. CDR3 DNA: TGTGCCTGGGTAGTACAGGGTTTCTCCTACGAGCAGTACTTC. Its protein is CAWVVQGFSYEQYF.

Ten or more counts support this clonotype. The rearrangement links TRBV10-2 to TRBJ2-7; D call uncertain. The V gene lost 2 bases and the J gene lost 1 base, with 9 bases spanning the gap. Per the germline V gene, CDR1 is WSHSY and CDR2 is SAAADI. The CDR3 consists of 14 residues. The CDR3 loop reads CASSEGQVSYEQYF. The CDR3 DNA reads TGCGCCAGCAGTGAGGGGCAGGTGTCCTACGAGCAGTACTTC.

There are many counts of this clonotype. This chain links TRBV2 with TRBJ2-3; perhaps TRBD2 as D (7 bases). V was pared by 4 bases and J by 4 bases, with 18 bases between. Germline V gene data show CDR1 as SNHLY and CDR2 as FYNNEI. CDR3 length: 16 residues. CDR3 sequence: CASSAGVGGQADTQYF. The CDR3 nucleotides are TGTGCCAGCAGTGCGGGGGTGGGGGGGCAAGCAGATACGCAGTATTTT.

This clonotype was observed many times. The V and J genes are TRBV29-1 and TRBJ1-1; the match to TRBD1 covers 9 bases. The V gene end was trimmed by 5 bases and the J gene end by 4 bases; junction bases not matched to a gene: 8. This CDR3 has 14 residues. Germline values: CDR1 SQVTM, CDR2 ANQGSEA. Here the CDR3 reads CSVTGTGRTTEAFF. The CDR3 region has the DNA TGCAGCGTTACCGGGACAGGGCGGACCACTGAAGCTTTCTTT.